The 28 T cell receptor beta chains below all came from one sample that was sequenced in a study of vaccination and CD4 T cells after COVID-19. At the Johns Hopkins FTIC core, DNA taken from cultured CD4+ T cells was sequenced by way of the Oncomine TCR Beta short-read assay. TCRdb re-derived calls from the PCR reads in MiXCR, one entry per CDR3 protein. The repertoire includes about 25,000 distinct CDR3 sequences, over 25% of them detected once, and around 7.4% sits in the top ten. Time point in this sample: late sampling 161 to 241 days after vaccination in a few convalescent patients. Treatment noted: roughly 10-day PBMC culture with coronavirus spike peptide pools or control peptides (ViraFEST assay). Their recognized antigens are unknown. The material was CD4+ T cells from blood, cultured in vitro, obtained about 7 months after SARS-CoV-2 vaccination. The receptors derive from a human donor who had recovered from COVID-19.

V and J are TRBV7-2 and TRBJ2-1, with TRBD2 matching over 7 bases. Trimming removed 3 bases from V and 0 bases from J; junction bases left unmatched: 2. The length of the CDR3 is 15 residues. Germline CDR1 reads SGHTA; CDR2 reads FQGNSA. CDR3 DNA sequence: TGTGCCAGCAGCTTGCGGGGGAGCTCCTACAATGAGCAGTTCTTC. This translates into CASSLRGSSYNEQFF.

V and J are TRBV12-3 or TRBV12-4 and TRBJ1-5; no firm D call. The ends were cut back, 3 bases at V and 5 bases at J, with 5 bases in the middle. The CDR3 has 12 amino acids. The DNA for the CDR3 is TGTGCCAGCAGTTTGACCGATCAGCCCCAGCATTTT. Its protein is CASSLTDQPQHF.

This clonotype is termed medium-sized. The V and J genes are TRBV7-2 and TRBJ1-5, with 7 bases matching TRBD1. J gave up 0 bases and V 2 bases, and 4 bases lay outside the gene matches. Germline CDR1 and CDR2: SGHTA and FQGNSA. The CDR3 covers 16 residues. CDR3 DNA: TGTGCCAGCAGCTTATACAGGGGACTTAGCAATCAGCCCCAGCATTTT. This sequence encodes CASSLYRGLSNQPQHF.

The CDR3 nucleotides read TGTGCCAGCAGCCGACTATGGAGCTCTGGAAACACCATATATTTT. Translated, it gives CASSRLWSSGNTIYF. This chain uses TRBV7-9 with TRBJ1-3; D not resolved. V was shortened by 5 bases and J by 0 bases, with 11 bases between the two germline ends. This CDR3 comprises 15 residues. Germline V gives CDR1 SEHNR, CDR2 FQNEAQ (reference sequence).

The rearrangement links TRBV29-1 to TRBJ2-3; D might be TRBD2 (6 bases). Per germline, CDR1 SQVTM and CDR2 ANQGSEA. This CDR3 is built from 15 residues. V shed 2 bases and J shed 0 bases, with 12 bases lying between them. The CDR3 loop reads CSVESREFSTDTQYF. DNA of the CDR3: TGCAGCGTTGAAAGTCGGGAGTTTAGCACAGATACGCAGTATTTT.

This clonotype was seen a few times. The chain joins TRBV19 to TRBJ1-6, with 8 bases that match TRBD1. V lost 6 bases to trimming and J lost 5 bases; unmatched junction nucleotides: 0. The CDR3 contains 13 residues. Germline assignment: CDR1 LNHDA and CDR2 SQIVND (reference sequence). Here the CDR3 reads CASRDRDNSPLHF. CDR3 in DNA: TGTGCCAGTAGGGACAGGGATAATTCACCCCTCCACTTT.

This clonotype showed up just a few times. The rearrangement joins TRBV19 to TRBJ2-1; 7 nucleotides align to TRBD1. The germline gives CDR1 LNHDA, CDR2 SQIVND (reference sequence). The ends lost 4 bases at V and 4 bases at J; junction bases unmatched: 4. The CDR3 has 14 residues. The chain's CDR3 is CASSRDREYNEQFF. The CDR3 DNA follows: TGTGCCAGTAGTAGAGACAGGGAGTACAATGAGCAGTTCTTC.

The table lists this clonotype with a few counts. V gene TRBV19 combines with J gene TRBJ1-1; D is unresolved. The CDR3 length is 11 residues. The germline V gene encodes CDR1 LNHDA and CDR2 SQIVND (reference sequence). Trimming removed 7 bases at V and 3 bases at J, with 6 bases between. The CDR3, as DNA: TGTGCCAGTACCACGGACACTGAAGCTTTCTTT. Protein sequence: CASTTDTEAFF.

A few counts support this clonotype. One junction end does not reproduce the germline sequence, and a read error may be involved. J is TRBJ2-1 and V is TRBV7-7, with D possibly matching TRBD2 (6 bases). CDR1 is SSHAT and CDR2 is FNYEAQ in the germline V gene (reference sequence). This CDR3 spans 14 amino acids. In DNA, the CDR3 is TGTGCTAGCAGCTTAGGCGGGAATCTAGATGAGCAGTTCTTC. This gives the protein CASSLGGNLDEQFF. Variable domain in full (rest from reference TRBV7-7 and TRBJ2-1): GAGVSQSPRYKVTKRGQDVTLRCDPISSHATLYWYQQALGQGPEFLTYFNYEAQPDKSGLPSDRFSAERPEGSISTLTIQRTEQRDSAMYRCASSLGGNLDEQFFGPGTRLTVL.

V and J are TRBV10-1 and TRBJ2-3; 10 bases are a match to TRBD2. CDR1 WNHNN and CDR2 SYGVQD come from the germline V gene (reference sequence). The CDR3 is 16 amino acids. Trimming removed 6 bases from V and 0 bases from J; junction bases left unmatched: 6. CDR3 nucleotides: TGCGCCAGCAGCGAATCACTAGCGGGAAGCACAGATACGCAGTATTTT. Its translation is CASSESLAGSTDTQYF.

The chain uses TRBV4-1 and TRBJ1-1, with D maybe TRBD1 (5 bases). The CDR3 has 15 residues. With 2 bases removed from V and 3 bases from J, the gap between germline ends came to 13 bases. Germline V gene lookup returns CDR1 MGHRA and CDR2 YSYEKL. DNA of the CDR3: TGCGCCAGCAGCCAAAGTCCCGGGGGGTACACTGAAGCTTTCTTT. It yields the protein CASSQSPGGYTEAFF.

Points on this clonotype: A read error is likely here: a far larger clone is one base away. J is TRBJ2-7 and V is TRBV6-5; 16 nucleotides agree with TRBD2. The CDR3 totals 18 residues. CDR1 and CDR2 (germline): MNHEY, SVGAGI. CDR3 DNA sequence: TGTGCCGGCAGTGTTGGGACTAGCGGGAGGGACCTCCCCTACGAGCAGTACTTC. Its protein product is CAGSVGTSGRDLPYEQYF.

J is TRBJ2-3 and V is TRBV20-1; 11 positions agree with TRBD2. This CDR3 has 15 residues. J was trimmed by 2 bases and V by 5 bases; bases with no gene match: 6. Germline values: CDR1 DFQATT, CDR2 SNEGSKA (reference sequence). Written as DNA, the CDR3 is TGCAGTGCTCGAACTAGCGGGAGCTACACAGATACGCAGTATTTT. Protein sequence: CSARTSGSYTDTQYF.

This clonotype was seen more than once but under ten times. The rearrangement uses TRBV5-8 and TRBJ2-3, with D possibly being TRBD2 (5 bases). The CDR3 spans 16 residues. Between the trimmed V and J ends, which lost 5 bases and 0 bases, there was a span of 16 bases. CDR1 is SGHTS and CDR2 is YDEGEE in the germline V gene. The CDR3 spells CASRNTEGASTDTQYF. The CDR3 bases are TGTGCCAGCAGGAATACAGAGGGCGCTAGCACAGATACGCAGTATTTT. Drawing the rest from reference TRBV5-8 and TRBJ2-3, the complete variable domain is EAGVTQSPTHLIKTRGQQATLRCSPISGHTSVYWYQQALGLGLQFLLWYDEGEERNRGNFPPRFSGRQFPNYSSELNVNALELEDSALYLCASRNTEGASTDTQYFGPGTRLTVL.

This clonotype was observed a handful of times. The rearrangement uses TRBV7-2 and TRBJ2-7, with D perhaps TRBD2 (5 bases). The CDR3 covers 15 residues. The germline V and J ends were trimmed by 4 bases and 3 bases, with 16 bases remaining between them. Germline V gene sequence: CDR1 SGHTA, CDR2 FQGNSA. CDR3 sequence reads: CASSSSLIGSYEQYF. The CDR3, as DNA: TGTGCCAGCAGCTCCTCCCTCATAGGGAGCTACGAGCAGTACTTC.

The chain links TRBV5-4 to TRBJ2-7; the D is unclear. V lost 2 bases to trimming and J lost 3 bases, with 12 bases between them. The V gene's germline CDR1 is SGHNT and CDR2 YYREEE (reference sequence). The CDR3 totals 14 residues. CDR3 sequence reads: CASSFKGGSYEQYF. Here the CDR3 DNA reads TGTGCCAGCAGCTTCAAAGGCGGTAGCTACGAGCAGTACTTC.

In its sample, this clonotype was seen a few times. The chain carries TRBV6-1 and TRBJ2-5, with D unclear. The CDR3 is 13 residues long. Germline-derived CDR1 and CDR2 are MNHNS and SASEGT. Trimming shortened V by 3 bases and J by 1 base, and 6 bases separated the two germline ends. The CDR3 DNA is TGTGCCAGCAGTGATCCAGTCCAAGAGACCCAGTACTTC. It is translated as CASSDPVQETQYF.

The chain carries TRBV6-1 and TRBJ2-2; possible D gene TRBD1, 6 bases. This CDR3 has 14 amino acids. V lost 5 bases, J lost 7 bases, and 14 bases lay in between. From germline, CDR1 is MNHNS and CDR2 SASEGT. CDR3 sequence (DNA): TGTGCCAGCAGTCACCCACAACAGGGCGGGGAGCTGTTTTTT. Protein product: CASSHPQQGGELFF.

For the CDR3, the DNA is TGTGCCAGCAGTGGCAGGCAGGGCGGGGAGCTGTTTTTT. This codes for CASSGRQGGELFF. The chain uses TRBV27 and TRBJ2-2; possible D gene TRBD1, 5 bases. V lost 5 bases and J 7 bases, leaving 11 bases between the germline ends. The CDR3 is 13 residues long. The germline CDR1 and CDR2 sequences are MNHEY and SMNVEV (reference sequence).

The chain is built from TRBV24-1 and TRBJ2-3; D may match TRBD1 or TRBD2 (5 bases each). V was trimmed by 3 bases and J by 1 base, leaving 10 bases between them. Germline CDR1 KGHDR, CDR2 SFDVKD. The CDR3 is 15 amino acids. CDR3 loop: CATSDATAGTDTQYF. Written as DNA, the CDR3 is TGTGCCACCAGTGATGCGACAGCGGGCACAGATACGCAGTATTTT.

In this sample, this clonotype turned up a few times. This chain joins TRBV20-1 and TRBJ2-1; D remains unclear. CDR3 length equals 15 residues. The V gene's germline CDR1 is DFQATT and CDR2 SNEGSKA (reference sequence). Between the trimmed V and J ends, which lost 8 bases and 10 bases, there was a span of 27 bases. The CDR3 is CSPDLPQAPAREQFF. The DNA of the CDR3 is TGCAGTCCAGATCTCCCACAAGCGCCGGCAAGGGAGCAGTTCTTC.

J is TRBJ1-3 and V is TRBV6-1; unclear D gene. In germline, CDR1 is MNHNS, CDR2 SASEGT. This CDR3 contains 11 residues. V was clipped by 8 bases and J by 5 bases, with 7 bases between them. For the CDR3, the DNA is TGTGCCAGCCGTAGTAGAAACACCATATATTTT. Translation gives CASRSRNTIYF.

This clonotype was observed a handful of times. The rearrangement joins TRBV15 to TRBJ2-7; D remains unclear. Looked up from germline, CDR1 is LNHNV and CDR2 is YYDKDF (reference sequence). V was pared by 1 base and J by 0 bases, with 16 bases between. The CDR3 has 17 amino acids. The CDR3 spells CATSRVGEASSSYEQYF. For the CDR3, the DNA is TGTGCCACCAGCAGAGTTGGAGAAGCGAGTAGCTCCTACGAGCAGTACTTC.

The chain recombines TRBV15 with TRBJ1-2; perhaps TRBD1 as D (5 bases). This CDR3 is built from 17 residues. Trimming took 0 bases from V and 1 from J, leaving 15 bases between them. CDR1 and CDR2 from the germline V gene are LNHNV and YYDKDF (reference sequence). The CDR3 nucleotides are TGTGCCACCAGCAGAGATTCACTGGGACTCCGTAACTATGGCTACACCTTC. This translates into CATSRDSLGLRNYGYTF.

This clonotype was seen more than once but under ten times. The chain carries TRBV19 and TRBJ2-2; tentatively, D is TRBD2 (6 bases). Looked up from germline, CDR1 is LNHDA and CDR2 is SQIVND (reference sequence). The germline V and J ends were trimmed by 1 base and 5 bases, with 8 bases remaining between them. This CDR3 is 14 amino acids long. This CDR3 is CASSIVSGTGELFF. The CDR3 DNA is TGTGCCAGTAGTATAGTAAGCGGGACCGGGGAGCTGTTTTTT.

This clonotype has more than one count but fewer than ten. V and J are TRBV6-1 and TRBJ1-2, with D possibly matching TRBD1 (5 bases). The CDR3 length is 12 residues. V lost 6 bases and J lost 8, with 13 bases in between. Germline V gene lookup returns CDR1 MNHNS and CDR2 SASEGT. The CDR3 loop reads CASSLGGGGYTF. Written as DNA, the CDR3 is TGTGCCAGCAGCCTCGGTGGGGGGGGCTACACCTTC.

By proportion, this clonotype is medium-sized. The chain uses TRBV7-9 and TRBJ2-7; D might be TRBD1 or TRBD2, each matching 5 bases. The CDR3 has 15 amino acids. Germline assignment: CDR1 SEHNR and CDR2 FQNEAQ (reference sequence). V was shortened by 3 bases and J by 2 bases, with 14 bases between the two germline ends. As DNA, the CDR3 is TGTGCCAGCAGCTTGGTGGGACGAGGAACCTACGAGCAGTACTTC. Encoded protein: CASSLVGRGTYEQYF.

This sequence joins TRBV15 and TRBJ2-5; D unresolved. Per germline, CDR1 LNHNV and CDR2 YYDKDF (reference sequence). The V end was cut by 0 bases, the J end by 1 base, with 6 bases between. This CDR3 is 14 amino acids long. CDR3 sequence (DNA): TGTGCCACCAGCAGAGATCGACGCCAAGAGACCCAGTACTTC. The encoded protein is CATSRDRRQETQYF.